The present T cell receptor (beta chain) was sequenced within a study of control samples from healthy donors and cancer patients. Germline V gene lookup returns CDR1 MNHEY and CDR2 SMNVEV (reference sequence). Trimming removed 6 bases at V and 3 bases at J, with 11 bases between. The CDR3 loop spans 14 amino acids. Generated by immunoSEQ multiplex PCR, the TCRdb table keeps only in-frame clones and is missing some. Altogether roughly 120,000 clones are present, more than 80% being singletons, with the ten largest covering 1.1%. The TCR comes from a woman in her fifties or sixties with colorectal cancer. This rearrangement joins TRBV27 to TRBJ2-2; D might be TRBD1 (5 bases). The specimen sequenced was PBMCs. The chain's CDR3 is CASSRQTYTGELFF. CDR3 DNA: TGTGCCAGCAGCCGACAGACTTACACCGGGGAGCTGTTTTTT.